A single sample gave rise to the 24 T cell receptor beta chains below, sequenced in a study of regulatory T cells in long-lasting Graves disease. Both iRepertoire HTBI primers and Arm-PCR of CDR3 regions were used to build the TCR beta libraries. TCRdb re-derived calls from the multiplex PCR reads in MiXCR, one entry per CDR3 protein. Among about 470,000 distinct CDR3 sequences listed, around 20% were seen once. Time point: persistent/refractory GD, antithyroid drugs over 5 years with positive TRAb. The TCR library was prepared using RNA isolated from PBMCs. The sequencing used peripheral blood mononuclear cells (PBMCs), collected when the disease was refractory, from a patient treated with antithyroid drugs. The receptors stem from a female donor with Graves disease.

This clonotype occurred a few times. The chain recombines TRBV5-4 with TRBJ1-1, with TRBD1 matching 8 bases. CDR3 length equals 14 residues. Per the germline V gene, CDR1 is SGHNT and CDR2 is YYREEE (reference sequence). Trimming cost V 1 base and J 8 bases; bases outside gene matches: 7. CDR3 amino acids: CASSLRGAGGEAFF. Here the CDR3 DNA reads TGTGCCAGCAGCTTGAGAGGGGCAGGGGGCGAAGCTTTCTTT.

This clonotype was observed a few times. The J gene is TRBJ2-7, the V gene TRBV9, with a tentative D call TRBD2 (5 bases). This CDR3 comprises 15 residues. The V gene's germline CDR1 is SGDLS and CDR2 YYNGEE. V dropped 3 bases and J dropped 0 bases, with 13 bases sitting between them. CDR3 protein: CASSAGLYSSYEQYF. DNA for the CDR3: TGTGCCAGCAGCGCAGGACTCTATAGCTCCTACGAGCAGTACTTC.

This clonotype was picked up many times. The chain carries TRBV12-3 or TRBV12-4 and TRBJ2-5; 10 bases align to TRBD1. The CDR3 runs to 16 residues. Trimming cost V 6 bases and J 5 bases; bases outside gene matches: 12. The CDR3 protein is CASSEPRGQGMETQYF. In nucleotides, the CDR3 is TGTGCCAGCAGCGAACCTCGGGGACAGGGGATGGAGACCCAGTACTTC.

V usage is TRBV9 and J usage is TRBJ1-6, with a tentative D call TRBD1 (6 bases). The CDR3 has 14 amino acids. Germline assignment: CDR1 SGDLS and CDR2 YYNGEE. V was shortened by 4 bases and J by 5 bases, with 10 bases between the two germline ends. As DNA, the CDR3 is TGTGCCAGCAGCAGGGGGGGAAATAATTCACCCCTCCACTTT. Protein: CASSRGGNNSPLHF. The variable domain in full, completed from reference TRBV9 and TRBJ1-6, reads DSGVTQTPKHLITATGQRVTLRCSPRSGDLSVYWYQQSLDQGLQFLIQYYNGEERAKGNILERFSAQQFPDLHSELNLSSLELGDSALYFCASSRGGNNSPLHFGNGTRLTVT.

This clonotype was seen only a few times. The CDR3 protein is CASSLTPPRTSGRAWYEQYF. The DNA for the CDR3 is TGTGCCAGCAGTCTAACGCCCCCGCGGACTAGCGGGAGGGCCTGGTACGAGCAGTACTTC. The chain couples TRBV27 to TRBJ2-7; TRBD2 matches at 15 bases. The V gene end was trimmed by 5 bases and the J gene end by 4 bases; junction bases not matched to a gene: 18. CDR1 and CDR2 (germline): MNHEY, SMNVEV (reference sequence). The CDR3 consists of 20 residues.

At least ten counts were recorded for this clonotype. The rearrangement uses TRBV7-2 and TRBJ2-7, with D tentatively TRBD1 (7 bases). The CDR3 totals 17 residues. Germline CDR1 reads SGHTA; CDR2 reads FQGNSA. V lost 3 bases to trimming and J lost 0 bases, with 18 bases between them. The CDR3 DNA is TGTGCCAGCAGCTTCCTAGGGCGGGACAGTTTCTCCTACGAGCAGTACTTC. Protein sequence: CASSFLGRDSFSYEQYF. Combining the CDR3 with reference TRBV7-2 and TRBJ2-7 gives the whole variable domain GAGVSQSPSNKVTEKGKDVELRCDPISGHTALYWYRQSLGQGLEFLIYFQGNSAPDKSGLPSDRFSAERTGGSVSTLTIQRTQQEDSAVYLCASSFLGRDSFSYEQYFGPGTRLTVT.

This chain joins TRBV5-6 and TRBJ2-4; 9 bases match TRBD1. Germline assignment: CDR1 SGHDT and CDR2 YYEEEE. Trimming at V came to 0 bases and at J to 5 bases, leaving 6 bases not matched to a gene. CDR3 length equals 16 residues. CDR3 bases: TGTGCCAGCAGCTTGGCCTCTGGACAGGGGCAAAACATTCAGTACTTC. The encoded protein is CASSLASGQGQNIQYF.

The chain recombines TRBV2 with TRBJ2-7; possibly TRBD1 or TRBD2 for D (8 bases each). The V and J ends lost 8 bases and 9 bases respectively, with 29 bases between them. CDR1 is SNHLY and CDR2 is FYNNEI in the germline V gene. CDR3 length: 16 residues. The CDR3 protein is CASWGRGQSGRRGQYF. The DNA of the CDR3 is TGTGCCAGCTGGGGCAGGGGGCAGAGCGGGAGACGGGGGCAGTACTTC.

This clonotype came up many times. V and J are TRBV2 and TRBJ1-1; D perhaps matches TRBD1 (6 bases). Germline CDR1 and CDR2: SNHLY and FYNNEI. Trimming shortened V by 8 bases and J by 1 base, and 17 bases separated the two germline ends. The CDR3 spans 15 residues. This CDR3 is CASGDRRGGNTEAFF. The CDR3 nucleotides read TGTGCCAGCGGGGATAGGAGGGGGGGGAACACTGAAGCTTTCTTT.

This chain connects TRBV12-3 or TRBV12-4 to TRBJ2-2; perhaps TRBD1 as D (6 bases). The CDR3 length is 17 residues. The V end lost 8 bases, the J end lost 5 bases, and 24 bases lay between the germline ends. CDR3 DNA: TGTGCCAGCGCGACCAGGGGAGTGAGGTTTATGACCGGGGAGCTGTTTTTT. Translation gives CASATRGVRFMTGELFF.

This chain uses TRBV4-1 with TRBJ1-1, with D possibly TRBD1 on 6 matching bases. From germline, CDR1 is MGHRA and CDR2 YSYEKL. The CDR3 is 15 amino acids. The V and J ends lost 0 bases and 4 bases respectively, with 12 bases between them. As DNA, the CDR3 is TGCGCCAGCAGCCAAGAAGCAGGGGCTGGCACTGAAGCTTTCTTT. It encodes CASSQEAGAGTEAFF.

Concerning this clonotype: This may stem from a read error, because a much larger clone lies one nucleotide away. The J gene is TRBJ1-1, the V gene TRBV29-1; possible D gene TRBD1, 5 bases. V lost 1 base and J lost 1, with 10 bases in between. This CDR3 has 14 amino acids. Germline assignment: CDR1 SQVTM and CDR2 ANQGSEA. The CDR3 DNA is TGCAGCGTTGAAGCTGACAGCACGAACACTGAAGCTTTCTTT. This codes for CSVEADSTNTEAFF.

This clonotype was detected ten times or more. The V and J genes are TRBV29-1 and TRBJ2-7, with TRBD2 identical over 7 bases. J was trimmed by 4 bases and V by 7 bases; bases with no gene match: 10. This CDR3 region has 13 residues. Germline CDR1 reads SQVTM; CDR2 reads ANQGSEA. The CDR3 is CSGGGWGFYEQYF. The CDR3 DNA is TGCAGCGGCGGGGGTTGGGGTTTTTACGAGCAGTACTTC.

This clonotype has only a few counts. V gene TRBV4-2 combines with J gene TRBJ2-7; D is ambiguous. V lost 0 bases and J lost 6, with 3 bases in between. The CDR3 runs to 11 residues. Germline V CDR1 and CDR2: LGHNA, YNFKEQ. CDR3 sequence (DNA): TGTGCCAGCAGCCAAGAGGGCGAGCAGTACTTC. Translated, it gives CASSQEGEQYF.

The rearrangement joins TRBV9 to TRBJ2-3; TRBD1 matches at 9 bases. J was trimmed by 6 bases and V by 3 bases; bases with no gene match: 8. This CDR3 has 15 amino acids. Per germline, CDR1 SGDLS and CDR2 YYNGEE. The CDR3: CASSETGGILDTQYF. As DNA, the CDR3 is TGTGCCAGCAGCGAAACAGGGGGCATTTTGGATACGCAGTATTTT.

The chain is built from TRBV18 and TRBJ1-1, with D possibly being TRBD1 (5 bases). With 4 bases removed from V and 7 bases from J, the gap between germline ends came to 19 bases. The CDR3 runs 15 residues. Germline V gene data show CDR1 as KGHSH and CDR2 as LQKENI. The CDR3 region is CASSLPTGTKNEAFF. The CDR3 bases are TGTGCCAGCTCACTCCCGACCGGGACTAAGAATGAAGCTTTCTTT.

There are many counts of this clonotype. This chain uses TRBV28 with TRBJ2-7, with TRBD1 matching 8 bases. The V gene's germline CDR1 is MDHEN and CDR2 SYDVKM. CDR3 length equals 15 residues. The trim removed 4 bases at V and 5 bases at J, leaving 10 bases unmatched. The CDR3 here is CASSSTRTGNHEQYF. The CDR3, as DNA: TGTGCCAGCAGTTCCACCCGGACAGGGAACCACGAGCAGTACTTC. Looking up the rest from reference TRBV28 and TRBJ2-7 gives the full variable domain: DVKVTQSSRYLVKRTGEKVFLECVQDMDHENMFWYRQDPGLGLRLIYFSYDVKMKEKGDIPEGYSVSREKKERFSLILESASTNQTSMYLCASSSTRTGNHEQYFGPGTRLTVT.

This clonotype was seen a handful of times. This chain uses TRBV20-1 with TRBJ1-2; the match to TRBD1 covers 7 bases. Germline CDR1 is DFQATT and CDR2 is SNEGSKA (reference sequence). The ends lost 4 bases at V and 8 bases at J; junction bases unmatched: 13. The CDR3 totals 14 residues. DNA for the CDR3: TGCAGTGCTATACTGGGGGGGGACAGAAGAGGCTACACCTTC. Protein sequence: CSAILGGDRRGYTF.

This clonotype was seen a handful of times. V is TRBV20-1 and J is TRBJ1-2, with 8 bases fitting TRBD1. The CDR3 spans 14 residues. Germline assignment: CDR1 DFQATT and CDR2 SNEGSKA (reference sequence). V trimming: 6 bases; J trimming: 7 bases; junction bases outside the gene matches: 13. CDR3 DNA sequence: TGCAGTGCCCAAGGGTGGGGGACAGGCGGTGGCTACACCTTC. It translates to CSAQGWGTGGGYTF.

This clonotype was observed a few times. The rearrangement uses TRBV27 and TRBJ2-7; D not resolved. CDR1 is MNHEY and CDR2 is SMNVEV in the germline V gene (reference sequence). Trimming left V 5 bases short and J 4 bases short, with 12 bases between. This CDR3 is built from 13 residues. The CDR3: CASSPTVRYEQYF. The CDR3 DNA reads TGTGCCAGCAGTCCAACGGTTAGGTACGAGCAGTACTTC.

This clonotype has a count of ten or more. The chain is built from TRBV2 and TRBJ2-5; 14 bases are shared with TRBD2. The V gene end was trimmed by 3 bases and the J gene end by 5 bases; junction bases not matched to a gene: 5. Germline loops: CDR1 SNHLY, CDR2 FYNNEI. CDR3 length: 16 residues. The CDR3 is CASSDETSGRAETQYF. CDR3 sequence (DNA): TGTGCCAGCAGTGACGAGACTAGCGGGAGGGCTGAGACCCAGTACTTC.

This clonotype appeared many times. The genes are TRBV11-2 and TRBJ1-1; D unresolved. Germline loops: CDR1 SGHAT, CDR2 FQNNGV. CDR3 length: 11 residues. V was trimmed by 5 bases and J by 5 bases, leaving 6 bases between them. CDR3 in DNA: TGTGCCAGCAGCCAGCGGACTGAAGCTTTCTTT. Protein: CASSQRTEAFF.

This clonotype has a count of ten or more. The gene calls are TRBV28 and TRBJ1-5; 7 bases align to TRBD1. CDR1 is MDHEN and CDR2 is SYDVKM in the germline V gene. Trimming cost V 5 bases and J 3 bases; bases outside gene matches: 4. The CDR3 spans 14 residues. CDR3 sequence (DNA): TGTGCCAGCAGTCTGGACAGGCCCAATCAGCCCCAGCATTTT. It specifies CASSLDRPNQPQHF. Looking up the rest from reference TRBV28 and TRBJ1-5 gives the full variable domain: DVKVTQSSRYLVKRTGEKVFLECVQDMDHENMFWYRQDPGLGLRLIYFSYDVKMKEKGDIPEGYSVSREKKERFSLILESASTNQTSMYLCASSLDRPNQPQHFGDGTRLSIL.

This chain uses TRBV4-1 with TRBJ1-5, with D unclear. Trimming took off 2 bases at V and 10 bases at J, with 15 bases between the two ends. CDR1 is MGHRA, CDR2 YSYEKL, per germline. CDR3 length: 14 amino acids. This chain's CDR3 is CASSQYLIVGPQHF. The CDR3 nucleotides are TGCGCCAGCAGCCAATATCTCATCGTTGGTCCCCAGCATTTT.